This T cell receptor beta chain appears in the sequencing data of a study of tumor-infiltrating lymphocytes in primary liver carcinoma. Study-wide background: The patients included men and women who were aged 30 to 69 years. Stage T1-T3 N0M0 and a size of about 4 to 10 cm characterized the tumors.

Germline CDR1 reads DFQATT; CDR2 reads SNEGSKA (reference sequence). The CDR3 extends over 17 amino acids. The J segment lost 4 bases and the V segment lost 0 bases, leaving 13 bases of the junction unmatched. A word on this clonotype: The antigen remains undetermined.

Total RNA amounting to around 540 ng was the source from which TCR beta cDNA was made with a constant-region primer. Amplification in three nested multiplex PCR rounds with slightly modified ARM-PCR gave rise to TCR beta libraries. TRBV1-TRBV30 forward primers paired with a C-beta reverse primer drove the first two PCR rounds, approximately 11 cycles each. TCRdb reanalysed the multiplex PCR reads using MiXCR and keeps one entry per CDR3 protein. The sample has fewer than 200,000 distinct CDR3 sequences, around 81% seen once. Between about 18 and 33 mg of unsorted bulk tissue served as the source from which RNA and DNA were co-extracted. Findings and caveats of the study: It was tumor-adjacent and tumor-blood pairs that overlapped less than tumor region pairs did. Representation across all five tumor regions was limited to only about 7.5-25% of top clones.

This TCR was sampled from a man aged 35 to 55 with primary liver carcinoma and hepatitis B virus infection. The sequencing sample was made of tumor tissue from primary liver carcinoma. The gene calls are TRBV20-1 and TRBJ2-3; 7 bases are shared with TRBD2. DNA for the CDR3: TGCAGTGCTAGAGATCGCATAGCGGGCACCCGAGCAGATACGCAGTATTTT. Translated: CSARDRIAGTRADTQYF.